The 24 T cell receptor beta chains in this list originate from one sample, sequenced in a study of T cells in Graves' hyperthyroidism and ophthalmopathy. Amplification of TCR beta CDR3 regions was performed using RNA transcripts as template. When the TCR CDR3 underwent first-round RT-PCR, the HTBI primer set was used. TCRdb re-called the multiplex PCR reads through MiXCR, storing one row per CDR3 protein. The sample has around 55,000 distinct CDR3 sequences, 48% seen once. Sequences were obtained from blood. These receptors all stem from a woman between 45 and 65 years old with Graves' ophthalmopathy.

V and J are TRBV24-1 and TRBJ2-7, with D perhaps being TRBD1 or TRBD2 (5 bases each). V dropped 5 bases and J dropped 2 bases, with 18 bases sitting between them. The CDR3 has 16 amino acids. CDR1 and CDR2 from the germline V gene are KGHDR and SFDVKD. The CDR3 DNA sequence: TGTGCCACCAGTGTGGGTCGGGACGGAGGAGCCTACGAGCAGTACTTC. This encodes CATSVGRDGGAYEQYF.

The chain links TRBV7-2 to TRBJ1-5; no definite D call. The germline V gene encodes CDR1 SGHTA and CDR2 FQGNSA. The CDR3 runs to 13 residues. The germline V and J ends were trimmed by 1 base and 11 bases, with 12 bases remaining between them. The CDR3 spells CASSLVREETQHF. The DNA of the CDR3 is TGTGCCAGCAGCTTAGTGAGAGAAGAGACCCAGCATTTT.

The V call is TRBV7-9, the J call TRBJ1-6, with 7 bases fitting TRBD1. This CDR3 is built from 17 residues. J was trimmed by 7 bases and V by 4 bases; bases with no gene match: 13. Germline V gives CDR1 SEHNR, CDR2 FQNEAQ (reference sequence). The CDR3 region is CASSSGTEGRGNSPLHF. As DNA, the CDR3 is TGTGCCAGCAGCTCCGGGACAGAGGGTAGGGGAAATTCACCCCTCCACTTT.

This clonotype was counted only a few times. A read error is likely, as this CDR3 ends without the conserved phenylalanine or tryptophan. The DNA is omitted, as the CDR3 cannot be located on it reliably, and the CDR3 follows TCRdb's listing. The chain is built from TRBV2 and TRBJ2-5. The CDR3 has 13 residues if both end residues are counted. Germline assignment: CDR1 SNHLY and CDR2 FYNNEI. The CDR3 loop is CASSEGLRETQYL.

Many counts were recorded for this clonotype. The chain links TRBV4-3 to TRBJ2-1, with 9 bases that match TRBD1. CDR3 size: 16 residues. The junction had 4 bases not matched to a gene; V was cut back by 1 base and J by 3 bases. From germline, CDR1 is LGHNA and CDR2 YSLEER. The CDR3 DNA follows: TGCGCCAGCAGCCAAGGACAGGGGGTTGGCTACAATGAGCAGTTCTTC. This gives the protein CASSQGQGVGYNEQFF.

J is TRBJ2-1 and V is TRBV7-9; D is ambiguous. This CDR3 comprises 16 residues. Germline V lookup: CDR1 SEHNR, CDR2 FQNEAQ (reference sequence). Trimming took off 3 bases at V and 0 bases at J, with 12 bases between the two ends. The CDR3 nucleotides are TGTGCCAGCAGCTTTTCGACGGATCGCTCCTACAATGAGCAGTTCTTC. It yields the protein CASSFSTDRSYNEQFF.

V gene TRBV20-1 combines with J gene TRBJ2-7; 7 bases agree with TRBD1. V lost 0 bases, J lost 2 bases, and 7 bases stayed unmatched. The CDR3 spans 15 residues. CDR1 and CDR2 from the germline V gene are DFQATT and SNEGSKA (reference sequence). In DNA, the CDR3 is TGCAGTGCTAGAGATGTTAGGGGGCGCGCCTACGAGCAGTACTTC. Translating it yields CSARDVRGRAYEQYF.

This clonotype came up many times. The rearrangement links TRBV6-1 to TRBJ2-1, with D tentatively TRBD1 or TRBD2 (5 bases each). Trimming left V 9 bases short and J 8 bases short, with 14 bases between. The CDR3 loop spans 12 amino acids. The V gene's germline CDR1 is MNHNS and CDR2 SASEGT. The DNA of the CDR3 is TGTGCCAGTACCCCCCAGGGACATGAGCAGTTCTTC. As protein: CASTPQGHEQFF.

This clonotype turned up a few times. A much more abundant neighbour one base away suggests this may be a read error. This is likely a read error, given that the CDR3 carries no conserved phenylalanine or tryptophan at its end. The rearrangement joins TRBV7-4 to TRBJ2-7; D call uncertain. The CDR3 consists of 14 residues. CDR1 is SGHVT and CDR2 is SQSDAQ in the germline V gene. V gave up 5 bases and J gave up 2 bases, with 13 bases separating them. The CDR3 loop reads CASSQESRTYEQYL. The CDR3 DNA reads TGTGCCAGCAGCCAAGAGTCGCGGACCTACGAGCAGTACCTC.

This clonotype was recorded at least ten times. The chain has TRBV14 and TRBJ2-7; D may match TRBD1 or TRBD2 (5 bases each). Germline V gives CDR1 SGHDN, CDR2 FVKESK. Trimming removed 0 bases at V and 6 bases at J, with 12 bases between. The CDR3 contains 14 residues. The CDR3 sequence is CASSQDGPGAEQYF. In DNA, the CDR3 is TGTGCCAGCAGCCAAGATGGGCCCGGGGCCGAGCAGTACTTC.

This clonotype was detected many times. This may stem from a read error, because a much larger clone lies one nucleotide away. This sequence joins TRBV25-1 and TRBJ2-5; TRBD2 aligns across 10 bases. The CDR3 length is 15 residues. Looked up from germline, CDR1 is MGHDK and CDR2 is SYGVNS. The CDR3 here is CASGESLAGAETQYF. CDR3 nucleotides: TGTGCCAGCGGTGAGTCCCTAGCGGGGGCAGAGACCCAGTACTTC.

The rearrangement joins TRBV20-1 to TRBJ2-2; the match to TRBD2 covers 8 bases. V lost 3 bases to trimming and J lost 6 bases; unmatched junction nucleotides: 0. This CDR3 region has 12 residues. Germline lookup yields CDR1 DFQATT and CDR2 SNEGSKA (reference sequence). The CDR3 sequence: CSASGGAGELFF. The CDR3 region has the DNA TGCAGTGCTAGCGGGGGGGCCGGGGAGCTGTTTTTT.

This clonotype has a count of ten or more. V usage is TRBV6-5 and J usage is TRBJ1-3, with D perhaps TRBD1 (6 bases). This CDR3 is built from 14 residues. The germline V gene encodes CDR1 MNHEY and CDR2 SVGAGI. Trimming cost V 10 bases and J 0 bases, with 13 bases left between them. DNA for the CDR3: TGTGCCACACAACCACAGGGCTCTGGAAACACCATATATTTT. Translation gives CATQPQGSGNTIYF.

This clonotype was picked up many times. The CDR3 bases are TGCGCCAGCGGGCGGTCAGCAAACACCGGGGAGCTGTTTTTT. Amino acid sequence: CASGRSANTGELFF. The chain links TRBV10-1 to TRBJ2-2; D is unclear. Trimming cost V 8 bases and J 2 bases, with 12 bases left between them. The CDR3 length is 14 residues. Per the germline V gene, CDR1 is WNHNN and CDR2 is SYGVQD (reference sequence).

This clonotype occurred a few times. V usage is TRBV28 and J usage is TRBJ1-6, with 9 bases fitting TRBD1. CDR1 MDHEN and CDR2 SYDVKM come from the germline V gene. The CDR3 totals 17 residues. J gave up 8 bases and V 1 base, and 9 bases lay outside the gene matches. In DNA form, the CDR3 reads TGTGCCAGCAGTTTATACAGGGGGCGCGATACGGATTCACCCCTCCACTTT. Translated: CASSLYRGRDTDSPLHF.

This clonotype was seen a few times. This chain links TRBV27 with TRBJ2-3, with 7 bases that match TRBD2. V was clipped by 3 bases and J by 1 base; unmatched bases: 4. This CDR3 comprises 15 residues. Germline V gene data show CDR1 as MNHEY and CDR2 as SMNVEV (reference sequence). The CDR3 is CASSFKGRGTDTQYF. Here the CDR3 DNA reads TGTGCCAGCAGTTTCAAGGGGAGGGGCACAGATACGCAGTATTTT.

Many counts were recorded for this clonotype. The chain joins TRBV27 to TRBJ2-7, with 8 bases fitting TRBD1. Germline-derived CDR1 and CDR2 are MNHEY and SMNVEV (reference sequence). The J segment lost 8 bases and the V segment lost 3 bases, leaving 6 bases of the junction unmatched. The CDR3 length is 13 residues. For the CDR3, the DNA is TGTGCCAGCAGTTTCGGACAGGGAAGGAAGCAGTACTTC. Translation gives CASSFGQGRKQYF.

This clonotype was counted once. The chain links TRBV7-3 to TRBJ1-5; D perhaps matches TRBD1 (5 bases). The germline CDR1 and CDR2 sequences are SGHTA and FQGTGA. V lost 5 bases, J lost 6 bases, and 11 bases lay in between. The CDR3 consists of 13 residues. CDR3 in DNA: TGTGCCAGCAGCCGGGGGGGGAGTCAGCCCCAGCATTTT. It translates to CASSRGGSQPQHF.

V gene TRBV5-1 combines with J gene TRBJ2-7, with 13 bases lining up with TRBD2. Per germline, CDR1 SGHRS and CDR2 YFSETQ. The CDR3 covers 16 residues. Trimming at V came to 3 bases and at J to 5 bases, leaving 8 bases not matched to a gene. The CDR3 reads CASSSLLAGGPDEQYF. In nucleotides, the CDR3 is TGCGCCAGCAGCTCCCTACTAGCGGGAGGGCCCGACGAGCAGTACTTC.

This clonotype is classed as medium-sized (0.01 to 0.1%). V gene TRBV7-9 combines with J gene TRBJ2-7; the D gene is possibly TRBD1 (6 bases). Trimming removed 3 bases from V and 0 bases from J, with 12 bases in between. The CDR3 contains 15 residues. Germline CDR1 SEHNR, CDR2 FQNEAQ (reference sequence). The CDR3 DNA is TGTGCCAGCAGCTTCAGGGGCGCCAGCTCCTACGAGCAGTACTTC. Its protein is CASSFRGASSYEQYF.

The sample holds many counts of this clonotype. The chain links TRBV29-1 to TRBJ1-1; D call uncertain. Trimming removed 4 bases at V and 1 base at J, with 7 bases between. The CDR3 covers 12 residues. Germline lookup yields CDR1 SQVTM and CDR2 ANQGSEA. The CDR3 spells CSVVAPNTEAFF. CDR3 sequence (DNA): TGCAGCGTTGTAGCTCCGAACACTGAAGCTTTCTTT.

This clonotype was counted once. V is TRBV7-9 and J is TRBJ1-1; D ambiguous. The CDR3 length is 13 residues. The germline CDR1 and CDR2 sequences are SEHNR and FQNEAQ (reference sequence). V was clipped by 0 bases and J by 4 bases, with 6 bases between them. The CDR3 DNA is TGTGCCAGCAGCTTAGCGGCGGGCACTGAAGCTTTCTTT. Translation gives CASSLAAGTEAFF.

As to this clonotype: One junction end does not reproduce the germline sequence, and a read error may be involved. This chain links TRBV7-9 with TRBJ2-3; 8 positions match TRBD2. The CDR3 contains 14 residues. From germline, CDR1 is SEHNR and CDR2 FQNEAQ (reference sequence). The CDR3, as DNA: TGTGCCAGCAGCTTAGCCGGGGGGGGGGGTACGCGGTATTTT. Residues: CASSLAGGGGTRYF.

This clonotype was found once. The gene calls are TRBV12-5 and TRBJ2-3, with D hard to call. The CDR3 length is 12 residues. Germline V CDR1 and CDR2: LGHNT, FRNRAP. The CDR3 loop is CASTSSVDEQYF. The CDR3 region has the DNA TGTGCCAGCACCTCCTCTGTTGATGAGCAGTATTTT.